This is a list of T cell receptor beta chains from one sample in a study of blood T cell repertoires in COVID-19. Libraries were prepared by immunoSEQ multiplex PCR; TCRdb keeps only in-frame clonotypes and omits some of them. The sample consists of approximately 400,000 clones, more than 85% of them appearing once. Sequenced: PBMCs or T cells enriched from blood (not recorded which). These receptors all come from a woman aged 40 to 50 who had been exposed to COVID-19. Each CDR3 is given without its conserved first and last residue. Each record gives: CDR3 length, J gene, V gene, CDR3 protein.

CDR3 length: 9; J gene: TRBJ1-3; V gene: TRBV2; CDR3 protein: ASSYDFTIY
CDR3 length: 13; J gene: TRBJ1-5; V gene: TRBV6-5; CDR3 protein: ASSYSSRSNQPQH
CDR3 length: 14; J gene: TRBJ1-5; V gene: TRBV27; CDR3 protein: ASSLSSGGSNQPQH
CDR3 length: 12; J gene: TRBJ1-1; V gene: TRBV6-6; CDR3 protein: ASSYSPGNTEAF
CDR3 length: 13; J gene: TRBJ2-3; V gene: TRBV29-1; CDR3 protein: SVEDRDSPTDTQY
CDR3 length: 12; J gene: TRBJ2-1; V gene: TRBV20-1; CDR3 protein: SARGTSGSDEQF
CDR3 length: 13; J gene: TRBJ1-4; V gene: TRBV27; CDR3 protein: ASSLDRGRNEKLF
CDR3 length: 12; J gene: TRBJ1-1; V gene: TRBV6-6; CDR3 protein: ASSYSRGLAEAF
CDR3 length: 12; J gene: TRBJ1-5; V gene: TRBV27; CDR3 protein: ASSLRQGNQPQH
CDR3 length: 15; J gene: TRBJ2-3; V gene: TRBV24-1; CDR3 protein: ATSDCAWTSGEDTQY
CDR3 length: 13; J gene: TRBJ2-2; V gene: TRBV9; CDR3 protein: ASSVGTLNTGELF
CDR3 length: 15; J gene: TRBJ2-7; V gene: TRBV30; CDR3 protein: AWRALPGTLSAYEQY
CDR3 length: 16; J gene: TRBJ2-3; V gene: TRBV11-2; CDR3 protein: ASSLGGPGTGGTDTQY
CDR3 length: 6; J gene: TRBJ1-2; V gene: TRBV9; CDR3 protein: ASSPLT
CDR3 length: 14; J gene: TRBJ2-1; V gene: TRBV6-2/TRBV6-3; CDR3 protein: ASSRGTSGYYNEQF
CDR3 length: 9; J gene: TRBJ1-1; V gene: TRBV30; CDR3 protein: AWSGREEAF
CDR3 length: 14; J gene: TRBJ1-2; V gene: TRBV9; CDR3 protein: ASNHKSPRGPSGYT
CDR3 length: 15; J gene: TRBJ2-1; V gene: TRBV5-1; CDR3 protein: ASSLGGTGRARGEQF
CDR3 length: 13; J gene: TRBJ1-1; V gene: TRBV6-5; CDR3 protein: ASSNYRGEDTEAF
CDR3 length: 17; J gene: TRBJ2-6; V gene: TRBV7-2; CDR3 protein: ASSPVGGSTFSGANVLT
CDR3 length: 12; J gene: TRBJ2-5; V gene: TRBV5-6; CDR3 protein: ASSGAGRQETQY
CDR3 length: 12; J gene: TRBJ1-1; V gene: TRBV6-5; CDR3 protein: ASRHRGRNTEAF
CDR3 length: 13; J gene: TRBJ1-3; V gene: TRBV18; CDR3 protein: ASSPSSRSGNTIY
CDR3 length: 14; J gene: TRBJ1-6; V gene: TRBV2; CDR3 protein: ASTQGTVRSDSPLH
CDR3 length: 14; J gene: TRBJ2-5; V gene: TRBV7-2; CDR3 protein: ASSQPGLAVQETQY
CDR3 length: 13; J gene: TRBJ2-7; V gene: TRBV3-1/TRBV3-2; CDR3 protein: ASSQVRVGGSEQY
CDR3 length: 15; J gene: TRBJ1-6; V gene: TRBV14; CDR3 protein: ASSQVGGGGYNSPLH
CDR3 length: 14; J gene: TRBJ1-2; V gene: TRBV25-1; CDR3 protein: ASSPPGQGQAGGYT
CDR3 length: 15; J gene: TRBJ2-7; V gene: TRBV6-2/TRBV6-3; CDR3 protein: ASSYSSSGGDPYEQY
CDR3 length: 7; J gene: TRBJ1-1; V gene: TRBV11-2; CDR3 protein: ASSFPGF
CDR3 length: 13; J gene: TRBJ1-1; V gene: TRBV18; CDR3 protein: ASSQNQGPGTEAF
CDR3 length: 11; J gene: TRBJ1-6; V gene: TRBV7-2; CDR3 protein: ASSLGGNSPLH
CDR3 length: 13; J gene: TRBJ2-7; V gene: TRBV15; CDR3 protein: ATSSKELRPYEQY
CDR3 length: 13; J gene: TRBJ2-6; V gene: TRBV24-1; CDR3 protein: ASSDRDSGANVLT
CDR3 length: 12; J gene: TRBJ1-1; V gene: TRBV5-4; CDR3 protein: ASRKQGMNTEAF
CDR3 length: 13; J gene: TRBJ1-2; V gene: TRBV27; CDR3 protein: ASSLTGTGHYGYT
CDR3 length: 10; J gene: TRBJ1-2; V gene: TRBV29-1; CDR3 protein: SVDVPGGGYT
CDR3 length: 14; J gene: TRBJ2-1; V gene: TRBV5-1; CDR3 protein: ASSLRTALSYNEQF
CDR3 length: 13; J gene: TRBJ2-2; V gene: TRBV27; CDR3 protein: ASSLGTGNTGELF
CDR3 length: 15; J gene: TRBJ1-1; V gene: TRBV20-1; CDR3 protein: SASPPAGGQLNTEAF
CDR3 length: 13; J gene: TRBJ1-3; V gene: TRBV3-1/TRBV3-2; CDR3 protein: ASSQDPGWMGTIY
CDR3 length: 13; J gene: TRBJ2-1; V gene: TRBV6-5; CDR3 protein: ASIAGLAGGWEQF
CDR3 length: 13; J gene: TRBJ2-1; V gene: TRBV6-2/TRBV6-3; CDR3 protein: ASSGTSGRLNEQF
CDR3 length: 13; J gene: TRBJ2-5; V gene: TRBV3-1/TRBV3-2; CDR3 protein: ASSQPTGGLETQY